Below, 11 T cell receptor beta chains from the same sample are listed, as sequenced in a study of low-dose radiotherapy and immunotherapy resistance in tumors. Time point specified: after trial treatment. The treatment was: LDRT plus nivolumab, ipilimumab, low-dose cyclophosphamide and aspirin (RACIN trial). Gene-specific TRAV and TRBV primers were used for first-strand cDNA, covering alpha and beta chains. TCRs were amplified for roughly 20 PCR cycles with a constant-region primer and V-primer adapter. TCRdb re-called the reads through MiXCR, storing one row per CDR3 protein. The sample consists of some 57,000 distinct CDR3 sequences, roughly 23% of them appearing once. The sequences come from PBMCs, collected after low-dose radiotherapy plus immunotherapy. The source is a male donor with prostate cancer.

This clonotype was seen ten or more times. The chain couples TRBV20-1 to TRBJ2-7; D is perhaps TRBD2 (7 bases). Germline V gives CDR1 DFQATT, CDR2 SNEGSKA (reference sequence). The CDR3 is 14 residues long. Trimming took 3 bases from V and 2 from J, leaving 14 bases between them. Here the CDR3 DNA reads TGCAGTGCTAGTGGGGGGGGGGCTACCTACGAGCAGTACTTC. This codes for CSASGGGATYEQYF.

V and J are TRBV6-7 and TRBJ2-5; 10 bases match TRBD2. TRBV6-7 is designated an ORF whose function remains uncertain. The V gene end was trimmed by 7 bases and the J gene end by 3 bases; junction bases not matched to a gene: 11. The CDR3 is 16 amino acids. CDR3 DNA: TGTGCCAGCAAGTTGGCTAGCGGGAGCACGAAAGAGACCCAGTACTTC. It codes for CASKLASGSTKETQYF.

By proportion, this clonotype is medium-sized. The chain uses TRBV28 and TRBJ2-1; 12 bases line up with TRBD2. J was trimmed by 6 bases and V by 3 bases; bases with no gene match: 0. Germline V gene sequence: CDR1 MDHEN, CDR2 SYDVKM. This CDR3 spans 14 amino acids. The CDR3, as DNA: TGTGCCAGCAGTTTGACTAGCGGGAGCAATGAGCAGTTCTTC. Protein product: CASSLTSGSNEQFF.

There are many counts of this clonotype. The chain is built from TRBV7-2 and TRBJ1-6; D gene uncertain. Germline CDR1 SGHTA, CDR2 FQGNSA. The CDR3 runs to 14 residues. Trimming removed 5 bases from V and 8 bases from J, with 13 bases in between. Written as DNA, the CDR3 is TGTGCCAGCAGCCAAAGAACCGGGGATTCACCCCTCCACTTT. Translating gives CASSQRTGDSPLHF.

The sample holds many counts of this clonotype. The chain links TRBV30 to TRBJ1-3; no clear D gene. V gave up 4 bases and J gave up 4 bases, with 8 bases separating them. Germline V gene sequence: CDR1 GTSNPN, CDR2 SVGIG (reference sequence). The CDR3 consists of 12 residues. The CDR3 nucleotides read TGTGCCTGGATACGCCTGGGAAACACCATATATTTT. Amino acids: CAWIRLGNTIYF. Variable domain in full (rest from reference TRBV30 and TRBJ1-3): SQTIHQWPATLVQPVGSPLSLECTVEGTSNPNLYWYRQAAGRGLQLLFYSVGIGQISSEVPQNLSASRPQDRQFILSSKKLLLSDSGFYLCAWIRLGNTIYFGEGSWLTVV.

This clonotype came up many times. The chain joins TRBV11-3 to TRBJ1-2; D is ambiguous. This CDR3 is 15 amino acids long. The V gene lost 6 bases and the J gene lost 4 bases, with 18 bases spanning the gap. CDR1 and CDR2 from the germline V gene are SGHNT and YENEEA. CDR3 nucleotide sequence: TGTGCCAGCAGGGAACGACTGGTGTACATCTATGGCTACACCTTC. Its translation is CASRERLVYIYGYTF.

This clonotype has ten or more counts. The chain recombines TRBV6-2 or TRBV6-3 with TRBJ2-5, with TRBD2 matching over 10 bases. V gave up 5 bases and J gave up 2 bases; unmatched junction bases: 5. Germline V gives CDR1 MNHEY, CDR2 SVGEGT. The CDR3 spans 15 residues. The CDR3 DNA reads TGTGCCAGCAGTGCCCTAGCGGGAGCGCAAGAGACCCAGTACTTC. Encoded protein: CASSALAGAQETQYF.

This clonotype was seen at least ten times. The genes are TRBV12-3 or TRBV12-4 and TRBJ2-2; perhaps TRBD2 as D (6 bases). V lost 2 bases and J 6 bases, leaving 16 bases between the germline ends. This CDR3 spans 16 amino acids. Here the CDR3 DNA reads TGTGCCAGCAGTTTACCCTCGGGGGTCGGTCCCGGGGAGCTGTTTTTT. Protein product: CASSLPSGVGPGELFF.

In this sample, this clonotype turned up many times. The chain combines TRBV28 with TRBJ2-5, with a possible D match to TRBD2 (6 bases). The CDR3 has 14 residues. Trimming left V 1 base short and J 7 bases short, with 13 bases between. The germline V gene has CDR1 MDHEN and CDR2 SYDVKM. Here the CDR3 reads CASSLYQLGGTQYF. The CDR3 nucleotides are TGTGCCAGCAGTTTATATCAACTGGGGGGGACCCAGTACTTC.

This clonotype was recorded once. A far more abundant clone sits one base away, making this likely a read error. This chain links TRBV7-2 with TRBJ2-5, with D uncertain. V was trimmed by 1 base and J by 5 bases, leaving 5 bases between them. Germline values: CDR1 SGHTA, CDR2 FQGNSA. This CDR3 region has 12 residues. CDR3 sequence: CASSLGSETQYF. The CDR3 DNA sequence: TGTGCCAGCAGCTTAGGGTCGGAGACCCAGTACTTC.

This chain links TRBV25-1 with TRBJ1-1, with 7 bases identical to TRBD1. The CDR3 totals 14 residues. Germline CDR1 and CDR2: MGHDK and SYGVNS. Trimming at V came to 3 bases and at J to 4 bases, leaving 5 bases not matched to a gene. CDR3: CASSETGLVTEAFF. In DNA, the CDR3 is TGTGCCAGCAGTGAGACAGGGCTGGTCACTGAAGCTTTCTTT. Full variable domain (rest looked up from reference TRBV25-1 and TRBJ1-1): EADIYQTPRYLVIGTGKKITLECSQTMGHDKMYWYQQDPGMELHLIHYSYGVNSTEKGDLSSESTVSRIRTEHFPLTLESARPSHTSQYLCASSETGLVTEAFFGQGTRLTVV.